The sequence of this T cell receptor (beta chain) was determined in a study of blood T cell repertoires in COVID-19. Whole-study context: T cells, B-cell-depleted T cells, or PBMCs supplied cDNA or gDNA.

This clone was counted a few times. Authors' analysis steps: Researchers report that nucleated cell counts were estimated from reference gene primer amplification. Some clones are missing from TCRdb's copy, which holds only in-frame ones; the method was immunoSEQ multiplex PCR. That table furnishes V, J and clone size, whereas the DNA furnished D and trimming. The sample consists of 95,000 to 110,000 clones, around 89% of them appearing once. Sequenced sample: peripheral blood. This clonotype originated in a woman aged 60-75 years with acute or convalescent COVID-19.

Here the CDR3 DNA reads TGTGCCAGCAGTGAGTCCACCCTCGGGAGGGAGTTCTTC. Its translation: CASSESTLGREFF. The chain couples TRBV6-1 to TRBJ2-1, with TRBD2 matching 8 bases. CDR3 length: 13 amino acids. Per germline, CDR1 MNHNS and CDR2 SASEGT. Trimming removed 3 bases from V and 14 bases from J; junction bases left unmatched: 9.